The rows below give T cell receptor beta chains drawn from one sample of a study of Ad26.COV2.S vaccination and SARS-CoV-2 variants. The assay was immunoSEQ multiplex PCR, and TCRdb's table has in-frame clones only and misses some. This table holds a few hundred thousand clones, 87% found once. The specimen comprised peripheral blood, sampled in a trial of Ad26.COV2.S vaccine versus placebo. The receptor source for this set is a person between 18 and 65 years old who received the Ad26.COV2.S COVID-19 vaccine or a placebo. CDR3s include the opening cysteine and the closing phenylalanine or tryptophan. The D gene is left open where the match is weak. Clone size is not always given. Where it is, it says once, few, many or a class for expanded clones.

V: TRBV4-1
J: TRBJ2-3
D: TRBD2
size: NA
DNA: TGCGCCAGCAGCCAAAGCACGGCGGGAGGCACAGATACGCAGTATTTT
CDR3: CASSQSTAGGTDTQYF

V: TRBV5-1
J: TRBJ1-4
D: NA
size: few
DNA: TGCGCCAGCAGCTTGAGCGGCACTAATGAAAAACTGTTTTTT
CDR3: CASSLSGTNEKLFF

V: TRBV7-2
J: TRBJ1-1
D: NA
size: NA
DNA: TGTGCCAGCAGCTTAGCTTTTGAGATGAGGGGAACTGAAGCTTTCTTT
CDR3: CASSLAFEMRGTEAFF

V: TRBV9
J: TRBJ2-5
D: TRBD1
size: NA
DNA: TGTGCCAGCAGGGCCGGGACAGGGGATGGGGAGACCCAGTACTTC
CDR3: CASRAGTGDGETQYF

V: TRBV19
J: TRBJ1-1
D: NA
size: NA
DNA: TGTGCCAGTAGTCAGGGTGGCACTGAAGCTTTCTTT
CDR3: CASSQGGTEAFF

V: TRBV30
J: TRBJ2-7
D: TRBD1
size: NA
DNA: TGTGCCTGGAGTGTGACCGGGACAGGGGCCAACGAGCAGTACTTC
CDR3: CAWSVTGTGANEQYF

V: TRBV7-9
J: TRBJ2-7
D: NA
size: NA
DNA: TGTGCCAGCAGCTTAGCGCTTAGCGCCCACTACGAGCAGTACTTC
CDR3: CASSLALSAHYEQYF

V: TRBV2
J: TRBJ2-2
D: NA
size: few
DNA: TGTGCCAGCATCCGGACGGGAGAGCTGTTTTTT
CDR3: CASIRTGELFF

V: TRBV7-2
J: TRBJ1-5
D: NA
size: NA
DNA: TGTGCCAGCAGCTCCGAATGGGGACCCAATCAGCCCCAGCATTTT
CDR3: CASSSEWGPNQPQHF

V: TRBV27
J: TRBJ2-3
D: NA
size: NA
DNA: TGTGCCAGCAGTCCCCAGGGGCCAGATACGCAGTATTTT
CDR3: CASSPQGPDTQYF

V: TRBV19
J: TRBJ2-5
D: TRBD2
size: NA
DNA: TGTGCCAGTAGTATTTTAGCGGGGGGCTTTCGCGAGGAGACCCAGTACTTC
CDR3: CASSILAGGFREETQYF

V: TRBV7-9
J: TRBJ2-7
D: NA
size: NA
DNA: TGTGCCAGCAGCCTCCAGGCCTACGAGCAGTACTTC
CDR3: CASSLQAYEQYF

V: TRBV4-3
J: TRBJ2-5
D: NA
size: NA
DNA: TGCGCCAGCAGCCAGACGGACGGACTCGAGACCCAGTACTTC
CDR3: CASSQTDGLETQYF

V: TRBV3-1/TRBV3-2
J: TRBJ1-1
D: NA
size: NA
DNA: TGTGCCAGCAGCCAAGAAGTCGGCCAGGGAGCTTTCTTT
CDR3: CASSQEVGQGAFF

V: TRBV5-5
J: TRBJ2-5
D: NA
size: NA
DNA: TGTGCCAGCAGCTTGGTTGAGGGGGGGCGACTTGGGACCCAGTACTTC
CDR3: CASSLVEGGRLGTQYF

V: TRBV13
J: TRBJ2-5
D: TRBD2
size: NA
DNA: TGTGCCAGCAGCCAAGTAAAGGGACTAGCGGGGAATTGGGCCCAGTACTTC
CDR3: CASSQVKGLAGNWAQYF

V: TRBV6-1
J: TRBJ1-2
D: TRBD1
size: NA
DNA: TGTGCCAGCAGTGAAGCCTGGGACAGTTATGGCTACACCTTC
CDR3: CASSEAWDSYGYTF

V: TRBV6-2/TRBV6-3
J: TRBJ1-1
D: TRBD1
size: NA
DNA: TGTGCCAGCAGCCTACAGGGGTTGAACACTGAAGCTTTCTTT
CDR3: CASSLQGLNTEAFF

V: TRBV24-1
J: TRBJ2-5
D: TRBD2
size: NA
DNA: TGTGCCACCAGTTCTTCCGGGACTAGTGGGGTGGAGACCCAGTACTTC
CDR3: CATSSSGTSGVETQYF

V: TRBV6-5
J: TRBJ2-1
D: TRBD2
size: NA
DNA: TGTGCCAGCAATCAAGATCCCGGGGGGAGGAATGAGCAGTTCTTC
CDR3: CASNQDPGGRNEQFF

V: TRBV19
J: TRBJ1-1
D: TRBD1
size: NA
DNA: TGTGCCAGTAGCGACACAGGGGGCACTGAAGCTTTCTTT
CDR3: CASSDTGGTEAFF

V: TRBV18
J: TRBJ2-7
D: TRBD1
size: NA
DNA: TGTGCCAGCTCACCAACCATATTAACCCAGGGGGCCTACGAGCAGTACTTC
CDR3: CASSPTILTQGAYEQYF

V: TRBV9
J: TRBJ2-1
D: NA
size: NA
DNA: TGTGCCAGCAGCTCGAGACCCAGGGGCGCTTACAATGAGCAGTTCTTC
CDR3: CASSSRPRGAYNEQFF

V: TRBV27
J: TRBJ1-3
D: NA
size: NA
DNA: TGTGCCAGCAGTCTAGGGCCCGTATATTTT
CDR3: CASSLGPVYF

V: TRBV19
J: TRBJ1-5
D: NA
size: NA
DNA: TGTGCCAGTAGTGAAGAGGACCGTCGTCAGCCCCAGCATTTT
CDR3: CASSEEDRRQPQHF

V: TRBV6-5
J: TRBJ2-7
D: NA
size: NA
DNA: TGTGCCAGCAGAACCGGGCAGGTTTCCTACGAGCAGTACTTC
CDR3: CASRTGQVSYEQYF

V: TRBV6-4
J: TRBJ2-5
D: NA
size: NA
DNA: TGTGCCAGCAACCCGCTCAGATTTAGCGCCCTCCAAGAGACCCAGTACTTC
CDR3: CASNPLRFSALQETQYF

V: TRBV30
J: TRBJ1-2
D: NA
size: NA
DNA: TGTGCCTGGAGTGTAGCCTGGAGCTATGGCTACACCTTC
CDR3: CAWSVAWSYGYTF

V: TRBV29-1
J: TRBJ2-1
D: NA
size: few
DNA: TGCAGCGTCGTGGATCTGTGGAGCGCCTACAATGAGCAGTTCTTC
CDR3: CSVVDLWSAYNEQFF

V: TRBV7-9
J: TRBJ2-7
D: TRBD1
size: NA
DNA: TGTGCCAGCAGCTTACTCGGGACAGGGGTCGAGCAGTACTTC
CDR3: CASSLLGTGVEQYF

V: TRBV15
J: TRBJ2-7
D: NA
size: NA
DNA: TGTGCCACCAGCTCCAGACAGAGGTTGCCTAACGAGCAGTACTTC
CDR3: CATSSRQRLPNEQYF

V: TRBV9
J: TRBJ2-7
D: NA
size: NA
DNA: TGTGCCAGCAGCGGGGACGGCTACGAGCAGTACTTC
CDR3: CASSGDGYEQYF

V: TRBV30
J: TRBJ1-3
D: NA
size: few
DNA: TGTGCCTGGAGAGGACAGGGAAACACCATATATTTT
CDR3: CAWRGQGNTIYF

V: TRBV29-1
J: TRBJ1-2
D: TRBD1
size: NA
DNA: TGCAGCGTGACAGGGCTGGACTATGGCTACACCTTC
CDR3: CSVTGLDYGYTF

V: TRBV4-3
J: TRBJ2-2
D: NA
size: NA
DNA: TGCGCCAGCAGCCAACCGGACGAAAACACCGGGGAGCTGTTTTTT
CDR3: CASSQPDENTGELFF

V: TRBV24-1
J: TRBJ2-1
D: NA
size: NA
DNA: TGTGCCACCAGTGACTCACTTCTCCGGGAGCAGTTCTTC
CDR3: CATSDSLLREQFF

V: TRBV9
J: TRBJ1-5
D: NA
size: NA
DNA: TGTGCCAGCAGCGTCGCCGGGACCTATGAGGGGCCCCAGCATTTT
CDR3: CASSVAGTYEGPQHF

V: TRBV5-1
J: TRBJ2-7
D: NA
size: once
DNA: TGCGCCAGCAGCTTGCCGGACAGCTTCTCAGGGCAGTACTTC
CDR3: CASSLPDSFSGQYF

V: TRBV19
J: TRBJ2-7
D: TRBD1
size: many
DNA: TGTGCCAGTAGTAGGACAGGGGATGAACACGAGCAGTACTTC
CDR3: CASSRTGDEHEQYF

V: TRBV10-3
J: TRBJ1-1
D: NA
size: NA
DNA: TGTGCCATCAGCGGCAGGGCGGACACTGAAGCTTTCTTT
CDR3: CAISGRADTEAFF

V: TRBV2
J: TRBJ2-2
D: NA
size: NA
DNA: TGTGCCAGCAGTGAACACGACGCGAACACCGGGGAGCTGTTTTTT
CDR3: CASSEHDANTGELFF

V: TRBV6-5
J: TRBJ2-2
D: NA
size: once
DNA: TGTGCCAGCACCGCGCTGGGGGGCACCGGGGAGCTGTTTTTT
CDR3: CASTALGGTGELFF

V: TRBV6-5
J: TRBJ2-7
D: TRBD1
size: NA
DNA: TGTGCCAGTTCGGACAGGCCCTACGAGCAGTACTTC
CDR3: CASSDRPYEQYF

V: TRBV5-8
J: TRBJ2-3
D: NA
size: NA
DNA: TGTGCCAGCAGCTTGGATGGTAGCACAGATACGCAGTATTTT
CDR3: CASSLDGSTDTQYF

V: TRBV13
J: TRBJ2-7
D: TRBD1
size: NA
DNA: TGTGCCAGCAGCTTAAGGACAGGGGCGAGGTACGAGCAGTACTTC
CDR3: CASSLRTGARYEQYF